This T cell receptor (beta chain) was identified in a study of blood T cell repertoires in COVID-19. Study-level information: Acute-phase and convalescent COVID-19 samples originated in the United States, Italy and Spain. PBMCs, B-cell-depleted T cells, or T cells were the source of the cDNA or gDNA that made up the material.

Germline CDR1 SGDLS, CDR2 YYNGEE. The J segment lost 7 bases and the V segment lost 0 bases, leaving 9 bases of the junction unmatched. This CDR3 is 17 amino acids long. In the original processing: How many nucleated cells were present was estimated from reference gene primer amplification. Repertoires were generated with immunoSEQ multiplex PCR, while TCRdb's copy carries only in-frame clones and drops some. V, J and clone size reflect that table, while D and trimming were determined from the DNA. The sample has over 150,000 clones, over 80% seen once. Seattle participants joined during active infection and were tracked over time.

This TCR derives from an elderly woman with COVID-19, enrolled during active disease. The rearrangement uses TRBV9 and TRBJ1-6; TRBD1 matches at 8 bases. Sequenced material: peripheral blood. CDR3 DNA: TGTGCCAGCAGCGTAGGGGGACAGGCCTATCCCAATTCACCCCTCCACTTT. Protein product: CASSVGGQAYPNSPLHF.